A selection of T cell receptor beta chains follows, all from one sample in a study of monozygotic twins with inflammatory bowel disease. TCRdb reanalyzed the 5' RACE reads, giving one entry per CDR3 protein sequence and no DNA. The sample has a few hundred thousand distinct CDR3 sequences, and its top ten clones hold just over 2.5%. Sequenced input: blood. Receptors originate from a human donor with ulcerative colitis or Crohn's disease, or a healthy co-twin of an affected twin (not recorded which). CDR3s include the opening cysteine and the closing phenylalanine or tryptophan. Fields, in order: V gene, J gene, CDR3 protein.

TRBV7-9	TRBJ2-1	CASSLWQGGGYNEQFF
TRBV28	TRBJ1-1	CASSLIGRGRGLPEAFF
TRBV5-1	TRBJ2-2	CASSLTAMNTGELFF
TRBV7-9	TRBJ2-1	CASRPGTGARDEQFF
TRBV10-3	TRBJ2-1	CAISTGLASNEQFF
TRBV6-6	TRBJ1-1	CASTKRMNTEAFF
TRBV5-1	TRBJ2-5	CASSLLGGAETQYF
TRBV5-1	TRBJ1-2	CASSLVAGNYGYTF
TRBV6-1	TRBJ2-5	CASRERGALLFQETQYF
TRBV4-2	TRBJ2-1	CASSHSLGQTNEQFF
TRBV7-8	TRBJ1-5	CASSPNQDSPSHF
TRBV20-1	TRBJ2-7	CSASGQSYEQYF
TRBV6-1	TRBJ2-7	CASSVGQVDTYEQYF
TRBV7-9	TRBJ1-1	CASSPRVPDTEAFF
TRBV4-2	TRBJ2-2	CASSSPGGELFF
TRBV6-1	TRBJ1-5	CASRSSGRRQNSNQPQHF
TRBV4-2	TRBJ2-7	CASSQGGGANEQYF
TRBV19	TRBJ1-5	CATQGSPGQYSNQPQHF
TRBV6-5	TRBJ2-6	CASSYSRRSGANVLTF
TRBV11-2	TRBJ2-1	CASSSDPTYNEQFF
TRBV6-1	TRBJ1-4	CASSPSLYNAEKLFF
TRBV6-1	TRBJ2-6	CASSPQVSGANVLTF
TRBV24-1	TRBJ1-5	CATSAQGSSNQPQHF
TRBV5-1	TRBJ1-2	CASSLRTPLLGYGYTF
TRBV12-3/TRBV12-4	TRBJ2-1	CASTVGTGGNNEQFF
TRBV5-1	TRBJ1-2	CASSFGDAGYGYTF
TRBV7-6	TRBJ2-5	CASSFDPEPTQYF
TRBV6-4	TRBJ2-2	CASTRDGTGELFF
TRBV19	TRBJ1-4	CASRTDRTNEKLFF
TRBV19	TRBJ2-5	CASSIGGETQYF
TRBV28	TRBJ2-7	CASSLPAYYEQYF
TRBV9	TRBJ1-2	CASSVPGDYGYTF
TRBV4-3	TRBJ1-1	CASSQGGELNTEAFF
TRBV7-9	TRBJ2-6	CASSPIGKGANVLTF
TRBV4-1	TRBJ1-6	CASSHLRGGGSPLHF
TRBV12-3/TRBV12-4	TRBJ2-7	CASSRLPVDGEIYEQYF
TRBV12-3/TRBV12-4	TRBJ1-5	CASSLDRATFLQGNQPQHF
TRBV30	TRBJ2-5	CAWSVGPSGGTETQYF
TRBV7-9	TRBJ2-4	CASSLASGGGVRIQYF
TRBV5-1	TRBJ1-2	CASSLDQSWGYTF
TRBV12-3/TRBV12-4	TRBJ2-7	CASSLNAGAFLYEQYF
TRBV12-3/TRBV12-4	TRBJ2-3	CASSAGGGGADTQYF
TRBV5-1	TRBJ2-1	CASSLVLHNEQFF
TRBV12-3/TRBV12-4	TRBJ2-7	CASRGLGTYEQYF
TRBV2	TRBJ1-5	CASRGDMSNQPQHF
TRBV11-3	TRBJ2-1	CASSWTSYNEQFF
TRBV27	TRBJ2-5	CASSSSGTGERETQYF
TRBV20-1	TRBJ2-7	CSAHDRHSSYEQYF
TRBV27	TRBJ2-1	CASSLVSSGGGYEQFF
TRBV4-3	TRBJ2-1	CASSAQLGENEQFF
TRBV25-1	TRBJ1-2	CASSDPHGTNYGYTF
TRBV6-5	TRBJ2-7	CASTANRDYEQYF
TRBV3-1	TRBJ1-6	CASSQGPGSPLHF
TRBV27	TRBJ2-1	CASSQGQGFPNEQFF
TRBV6-2/TRBV6-3	TRBJ1-2	CASSYSGGDYGYTF
TRBV14	TRBJ2-6	CASSLGGYSGANVLTF
TRBV10-3	TRBJ2-1	CAISESAGSYNEQFF